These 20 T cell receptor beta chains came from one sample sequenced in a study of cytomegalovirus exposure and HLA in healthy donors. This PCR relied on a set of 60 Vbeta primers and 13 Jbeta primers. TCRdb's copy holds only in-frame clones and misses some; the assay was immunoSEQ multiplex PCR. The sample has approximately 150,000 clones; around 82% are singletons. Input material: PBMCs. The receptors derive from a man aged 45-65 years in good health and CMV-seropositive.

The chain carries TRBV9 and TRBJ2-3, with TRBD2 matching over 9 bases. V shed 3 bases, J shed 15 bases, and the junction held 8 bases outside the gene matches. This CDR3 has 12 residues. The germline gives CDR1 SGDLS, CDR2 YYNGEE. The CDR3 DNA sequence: TGTGCCAGCAGCGCCCCTAGCGGGGATCCATATTTT. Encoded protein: CASSAPSGDPYF.

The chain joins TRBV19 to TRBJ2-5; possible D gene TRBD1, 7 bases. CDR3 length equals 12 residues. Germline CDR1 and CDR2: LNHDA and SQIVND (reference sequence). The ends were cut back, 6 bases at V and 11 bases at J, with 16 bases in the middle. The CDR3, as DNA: TGTGCCAGTAGCTACAGGGGCGGGGAGCAGTACTTC. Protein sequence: CASSYRGGEQYF.

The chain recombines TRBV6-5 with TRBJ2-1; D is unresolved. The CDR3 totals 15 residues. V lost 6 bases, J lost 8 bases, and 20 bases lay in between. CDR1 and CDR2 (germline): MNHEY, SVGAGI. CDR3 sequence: CASSPALDPWYEQFF. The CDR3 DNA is TGTGCCAGCAGCCCCGCGCTAGATCCCTGGTATGAGCAGTTCTTC.

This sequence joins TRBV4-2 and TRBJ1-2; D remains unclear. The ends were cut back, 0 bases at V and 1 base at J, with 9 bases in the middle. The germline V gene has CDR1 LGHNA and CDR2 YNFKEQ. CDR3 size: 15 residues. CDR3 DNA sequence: TGTGCCAGCAGCCAAGATTTTGGCATTAACTATGGCTACACCTTC. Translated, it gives CASSQDFGINYGYTF.

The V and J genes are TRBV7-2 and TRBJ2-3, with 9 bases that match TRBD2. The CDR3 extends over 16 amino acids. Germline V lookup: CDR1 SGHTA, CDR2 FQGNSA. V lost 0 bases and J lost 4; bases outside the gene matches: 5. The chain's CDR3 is CASSLAAGGRPDTQYF. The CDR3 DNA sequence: TGTGCCAGCAGCTTAGCTGCGGGGGGGCGGCCAGATACGCAGTATTTT.

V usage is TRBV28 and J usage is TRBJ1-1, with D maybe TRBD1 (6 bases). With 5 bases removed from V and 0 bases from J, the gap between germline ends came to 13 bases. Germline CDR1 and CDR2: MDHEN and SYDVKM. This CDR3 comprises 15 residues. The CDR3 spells CASSPHRAMNTEAFF. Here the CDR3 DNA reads TGTGCCAGCAGTCCTCACAGGGCGATGAACACTGAAGCTTTCTTT.

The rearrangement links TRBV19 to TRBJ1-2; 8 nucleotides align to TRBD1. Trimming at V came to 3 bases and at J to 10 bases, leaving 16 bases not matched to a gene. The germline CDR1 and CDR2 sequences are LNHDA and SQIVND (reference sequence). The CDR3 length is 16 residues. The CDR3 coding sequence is TGTGCCAGTAGTATCAGCCCTGGACAGGGAGGGTTAGCCTACACCTTC. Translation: CASSISPGQGGLAYTF.

The CDR3 is CASSPRGGQTTDTQYF. The CDR3 coding sequence is TGTGCCAGCAGCCCGCGGGGGGGGCAAACCACAGATACGCAGTATTTT. The rearrangement links TRBV7-9 to TRBJ2-3, with 9 bases identical to TRBD2. V was clipped by 5 bases and J by 2 bases; unmatched bases: 8. Germline CDR1 and CDR2: SEHNR and FQNEAQ (reference sequence). The CDR3 covers 16 residues. Full variable domain (remainder filled in from reference TRBV7-9 and TRBJ2-3): DTGVSQNPRHKITKRGQNVTFRCDPISEHNRLYWYRQTLGQGPEFLTYFQNEAQLEKSRLLSDRFSAERPKGSFSTLEIQRTEQGDSAMYLCASSPRGGQTTDTQYFGPGTRLTVL.

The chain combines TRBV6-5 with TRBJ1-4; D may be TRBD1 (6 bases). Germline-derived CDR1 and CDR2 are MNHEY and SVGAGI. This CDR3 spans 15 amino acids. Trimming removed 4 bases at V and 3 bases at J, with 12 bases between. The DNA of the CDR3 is TGTGCCAGCAGTTCAACAGGGTTGCCTAATGAAAAACTGTTTTTT. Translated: CASSSTGLPNEKLFF.

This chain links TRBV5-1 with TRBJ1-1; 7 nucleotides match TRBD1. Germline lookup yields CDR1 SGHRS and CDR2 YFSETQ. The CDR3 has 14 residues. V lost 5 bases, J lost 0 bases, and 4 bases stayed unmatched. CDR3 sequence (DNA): TGCGCCAGCAGGGGGGACAGCCTGAACACTGAAGCTTTCTTT. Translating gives CASRGDSLNTEAFF.

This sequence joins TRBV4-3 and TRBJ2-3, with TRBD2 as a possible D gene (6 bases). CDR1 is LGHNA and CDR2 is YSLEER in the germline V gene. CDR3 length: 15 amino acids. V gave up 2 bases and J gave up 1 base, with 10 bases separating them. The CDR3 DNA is TGCGCCAGCAGCCAAAGGGAGGTCGGCACAGATACGCAGTATTTT. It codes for CASSQREVGTDTQYF.

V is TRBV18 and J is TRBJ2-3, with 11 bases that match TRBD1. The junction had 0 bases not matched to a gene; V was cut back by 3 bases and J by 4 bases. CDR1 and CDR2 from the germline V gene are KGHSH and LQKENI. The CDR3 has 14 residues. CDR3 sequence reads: CASSPGQGADTQYF. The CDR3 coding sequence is TGTGCCAGCTCACCGGGACAGGGGGCAGATACGCAGTATTTT. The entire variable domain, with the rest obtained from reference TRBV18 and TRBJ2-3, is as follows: NAGVMQNPRHLVRRRGQEARLRCSPMKGHSHVYWYRQLPEEGLKFMVYLQKENIIDESGMPKERFSAEFPKEGPSILRIQQVVRGDSAAYFCASSPGQGADTQYFGPGTRLTVL.

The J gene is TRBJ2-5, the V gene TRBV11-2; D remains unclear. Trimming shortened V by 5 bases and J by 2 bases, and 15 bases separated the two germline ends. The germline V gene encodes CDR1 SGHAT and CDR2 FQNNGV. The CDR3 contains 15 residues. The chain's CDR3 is CASSPILTVQETQYF. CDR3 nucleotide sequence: TGTGCCAGCAGCCCAATCTTAACAGTACAAGAGACCCAGTACTTC.

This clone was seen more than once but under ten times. The CDR3 region is CATQSGGVNTEAFF. The CDR3 nucleotides are TGTGCCACTCAGTCGGGGGGGGTGAACACTGAAGCTTTCTTT. The V and J genes are TRBV10-3 and TRBJ1-1; a possible D gene is TRBD1 (5 bases). Trimming removed 10 bases from V and 0 bases from J, with 15 bases in between. The germline gives CDR1 ENHRY, CDR2 SYGVKD. The CDR3 has 14 residues.

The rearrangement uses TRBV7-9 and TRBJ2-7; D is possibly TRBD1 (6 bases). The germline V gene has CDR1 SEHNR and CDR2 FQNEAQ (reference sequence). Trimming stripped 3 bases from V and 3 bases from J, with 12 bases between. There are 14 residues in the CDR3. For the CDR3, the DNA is TGTGCCAGCAGCTTTGCCCAGGGGAGCTACGAGCAGTACTTC. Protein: CASSFAQGSYEQYF.

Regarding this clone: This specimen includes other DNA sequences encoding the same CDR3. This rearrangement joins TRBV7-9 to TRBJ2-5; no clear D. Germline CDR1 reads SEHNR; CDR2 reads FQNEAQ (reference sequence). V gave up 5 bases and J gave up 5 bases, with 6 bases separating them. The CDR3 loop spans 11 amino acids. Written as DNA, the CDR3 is TGTGCCAGCAGCCCGTCGGAGACCCAGTACTTC. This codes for CASSPSETQYF.

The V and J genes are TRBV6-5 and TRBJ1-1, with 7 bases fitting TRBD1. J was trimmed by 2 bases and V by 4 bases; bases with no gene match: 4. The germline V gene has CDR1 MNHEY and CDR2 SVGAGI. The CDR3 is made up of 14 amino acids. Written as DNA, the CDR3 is TGTGCCAGCAGTTTGAACAGGGGAAACACTGAAGCTTTCTTT. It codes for CASSLNRGNTEAFF.

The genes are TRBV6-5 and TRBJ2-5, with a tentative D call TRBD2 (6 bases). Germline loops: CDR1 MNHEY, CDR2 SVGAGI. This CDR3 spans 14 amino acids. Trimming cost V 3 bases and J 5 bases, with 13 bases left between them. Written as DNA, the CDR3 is TGTGCCAGCAGTTATGGGGGGATGGCCGAGACCCAGTACTTC. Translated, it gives CASSYGGMAETQYF.

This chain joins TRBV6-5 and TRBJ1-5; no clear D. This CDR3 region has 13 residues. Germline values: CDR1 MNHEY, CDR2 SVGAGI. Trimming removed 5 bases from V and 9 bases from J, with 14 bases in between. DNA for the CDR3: TGTGCCAGCAGTCTTCAGATTCTTGGGCCCCAGCATTTT. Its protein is CASSLQILGPQHF.

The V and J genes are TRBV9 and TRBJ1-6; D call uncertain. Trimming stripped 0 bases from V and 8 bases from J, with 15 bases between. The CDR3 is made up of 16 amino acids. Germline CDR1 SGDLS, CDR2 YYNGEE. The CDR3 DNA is TGTGCCAGCAGCGTAGGGCAGGTCAACGGGGATTCACCCCTCCACTTT. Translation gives CASSVGQVNGDSPLHF. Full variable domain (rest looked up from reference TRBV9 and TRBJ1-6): DSGVTQTPKHLITATGQRVTLRCSPRSGDLSVYWYQQSLDQGLQFLIQYYNGEERAKGNILERFSAQQFPDLHSELNLSSLELGDSALYFCASSVGQVNGDSPLHFGNGTRLTVT.